The rows below give T cell receptor beta chains drawn from one sample of a study of T cells in Graves' hyperthyroidism and ophthalmopathy. TCRdb analysed the multiplex PCR reads with MiXCR anew, one entry per CDR3 protein. The repertoire holds 560,000 or so distinct CDR3 sequences, with just under 20% as singletons. The sample was blood. These receptors were taken from a middle-aged man with Graves' ophthalmopathy. Both conserved end residues are part of each CDR3. D genes are given only for firm matches. Where a row states a size, it is once, few, many or the class of an expanded clone; other rows omit it.

>TRBV11-2|NA|TRBJ1-2|NA
CASSLDHGGVYGYTF
TGTGCCAGCAGCTTAGATCATGGGGGTGTCTATGGCTACACCTTC
>TRBV7-9|NA|TRBJ2-1|few
CASSLPKEPPYNEQFF
TGTGCCAGCAGCCTCCCAAAGGAGCCACCCTACAATGAGCAGTTCTTC
>TRBV12-3/TRBV12-4|NA|TRBJ2-2|NA
CASSPTQVNTGELFF
TGTGCCAGCAGTCCCACACAGGTGAACACCGGGGAGCTGTTTTTT
>TRBV7-2|TRBD2|TRBJ2-3|many
CASSSPTRGLASSTQYF
TGTGCCAGCAGTTCGCCGACCCGCGGACTAGCGAGTAGTACGCAGTATTTT
>TRBV7-7|TRBD1|TRBJ1-5|once
CASSKTGVRNQPQHF
TGTGCTAGCAGCAAAACAGGGGTGCGCAATCAGCCCCAGCATTTT
>TRBV28|NA|TRBJ2-7|many
CASTLRGPHLAYEQYF
TGTGCCAGCACTCTAAGAGGGCCCCATCTCGCCTACGAGCAGTACTTC
>TRBV5-1|TRBD1|TRBJ2-1|many
CASSTGEPYNEQFF
TGCGCCAGCAGCACAGGGGAACCCTACAATGAGCAGTTCTTC
>TRBV7-9|TRBD2|TRBJ2-1|NA
CASTQRGSGGQHNEQFF
TGTGCCAGCACCCAACGGGGGAGCGGGGGGCAACACAATGAGCAGTTCTTC
>TRBV28|TRBD1|TRBJ2-6|NA
CASSFLGQGAGGANVLTF
TGTGCCAGCAGTTTCCTAGGACAGGGGGCTGGTGGGGCCAACGTCCTGACTTTC
>TRBV19|NA|TRBJ2-1|NA
CASSISPPMDQQFF
TGTGCCAGTAGTATTTCTCCCCCTATGGATCAGCAGTTCTTC
>TRBV9|NA|TRBJ2-5|few
CASSPSGGSQETQYF
TGTGCCAGCAGCCCCTCCGGCGGGTCCCAAGAGACCCAGTACTTC
>TRBV20-1|NA|TRBJ1-5|NA
CSALLHTGPNQPQHF
TGCAGTGCCCTATTACATACGGGACCTAATCAGCCCCAGCATTTT
>TRBV5-8|NA|TRBJ1-1|NA
CASRLEGLGTEAFF
TGTGCCAGCAGGTTGGAGGGGTTGGGCACTGAAGCTTTCTTT
>TRBV19|TRBD1|TRBJ2-5|once
CASSGWTGGQETQYF
TGTGCCAGTAGTGGATGGACAGGAGGACAAGAGACCCAGTACTTC
>TRBV7-9|TRBD1|TRBJ2-6|many
CASSSGTVVSGANVLTF
TGTGCCAGCAGCTCCGGGACAGTTGTCTCTGGGGCCAACGTCCTGACTTTC
>TRBV7-6|NA|TRBJ1-3|NA
CASSLFRTSSGNTIYF
TGTGCCAGCAGCTTGTTCCGAACCAGCTCTGGAAACACCATATATTTT
>TRBV7-3|TRBD1|TRBJ1-1|NA
CASSAMGQGATEAFF
TGTGCCAGCAGCGCCATGGGGCAGGGGGCCACTGAAGCTTTCTTT
>TRBV20-1|NA|TRBJ2-7|few
CSATPVGASVSYEQYF
TGCAGTGCTACTCCCGTCGGGGCTAGCGTTAGCTACGAGCAGTACTTC
>TRBV7-9|TRBD1|TRBJ1-1|NA
CASSFGQGVVLGEAFF
TGTGCCAGCAGCTTTGGGCAGGGGGTCGTTTTGGGTGAAGCTTTCTTT
>TRBV19|TRBD1|TRBJ2-1|few
CASSLRAGQGSYNEQFF
TGTGCCAGTAGTCTGAGAGCGGGACAGGGCTCCTACAATGAGCAGTTCTTC
>TRBV28|TRBD1|TRBJ2-7|many
CASSLPQGAPYEQYF
TGTGCCAGCAGTTTACCCCAGGGGGCCCCCTACGAGCAGTACTTC
>TRBV5-4|NA|TRBJ2-1|NA
CASSPGSLRDEQFF
TGTGCCAGCAGCCCCGGATCTCTTAGGGATGAGCAGTTCTTC
>TRBV28|NA|TRBJ2-1|few
CASSSPLQVSTYNEQFF
TGTGCCAGCAGTTCCCCTTTACAGGTTTCAACCTACAATGAGCAGTTCTTC
>TRBV29-1|TRBD1|TRBJ2-4|few
CSASSRGSDIQYF
TGCAGCGCTTCATCCAGGGGGTCGGACATTCAGTACTTC
>TRBV11-1|NA|TRBJ2-7|NA
CASSLTPLSEQYF
TGTGCCAGCAGCTTAACGCCCCTTAGCGAGCAGTACTTC
>TRBV5-1|NA|TRBJ2-3|few
CASSFGGLVTDTQYF
TGCGCCAGCAGCTTCGGGGGGCTGGTCACAGATACGCAGTATTTT
>TRBV18|TRBD1|TRBJ2-7|NA
CASSPLPGQILSYEQYF
TGTGCCAGCTCACCACTTCCGGGACAGATCCTCTCCTACGAGCAGTACTTC
>TRBV4-2|NA|TRBJ1-1|few
CASGPRDRNTEAFF
TGTGCCAGCGGGCCCAGGGACCGTAACACTGAAGCTTTCTTT
>TRBV5-1|NA|TRBJ2-1|once
CASSLELVTGDEQFF
TGCGCCAGCAGCTTGGAACTCGTCACTGGGGATGAGCAGTTCTTC
>TRBV5-1|TRBD1|TRBJ2-3|NA
CASSSGTGHISTDTQYF
TGCGCCAGCAGCTCCGGGACAGGCCATATTAGCACAGATACGCAGTATTTT
>TRBV28|TRBD2|TRBJ2-5|many
CASSLAGGRAQYF
TGTGCCAGCAGTTTAGCGGGAGGGCGGGCCCAGTACTTC
>TRBV5-1|NA|TRBJ1-4|NA
CASSSTGPNEKLFF
TGCGCCAGCAGTTCTACAGGGCCTAATGAAAAACTGTTTTTT
>TRBV20-1|TRBD1|TRBJ2-7|NA
CSARGRGQPYEQYF
TGCAGTGCTAGGGGCAGGGGGCAACCCTACGAGCAGTACTTC
>TRBV5-1|TRBD1|TRBJ1-1|NA
CASRRQGDEAFF
TGCGCCAGCAGGCGACAGGGGGACGAAGCTTTCTTT
>TRBV20-1|NA|TRBJ2-1|many
CSSFAGQSSYNEQFF
TGCAGTTCCTTTGCGGGTCAAAGCTCCTACAATGAGCAGTTCTTC
>TRBV7-8|NA|TRBJ2-7|few
CASSLDRISILYEQYF
TGTGCCAGCAGCTTAGACCGAATATCCATACTATACGAGCAGTACTTC
>TRBV6-5|TRBD1|TRBJ1-2|once
CASSYGGTGDYGYTF
TGTGCCAGCAGTTACGGAGGGACAGGGGACTATGGCTACACCTTC
>TRBV11-2|TRBD1|TRBJ1-1|many
CASSLTGEGTEAFF
TGTGCCAGCAGCCTGACAGGGGAGGGCACTGAAGCTTTCTTT
>TRBV3-1|TRBD2|TRBJ2-3|many
CASSQGGTSGLSTDTQYF
TGTGCCAGCAGCCAAGGAGGGACTAGCGGCCTTAGCACAGATACGCAGTATTTT
>TRBV7-6|NA|TRBJ2-1|many
CASSLLISSYNEQFF
TGTGCCAGCAGCTTACTGATAAGCTCCTACAATGAGCAGTTCTTC
>TRBV11-2|TRBD2|TRBJ2-5|NA
CASRSLAEETQYF
TGTGCCAGCAGGAGTCTAGCGGAAGAGACCCAGTACTTC
>TRBV11-2|TRBD1|TRBJ2-2|NA
CASREHRGRWTGELFF
TGTGCCAGCAGAGAACACAGGGGGCGATGGACCGGGGAGCTGTTTTTT
>TRBV19|NA|TRBJ1-3|NA
CASSPGTLIGNTIYF
TGTGCCAGTAGTCCAGGGACACTTATTGGAAACACCATATATTTT
>TRBV7-3|NA|TRBJ1-6|many
CASSLDRVEPLHF
TGTGCCAGCAGCTTAGATAGGGTAGAACCCCTCCACTTT
>TRBV28|NA|TRBJ1-5|NA
CASSPSGVGNQPQHF
TGTGCCAGCAGCCCCTCAGGGGTGGGCAATCAGCCCCAGCATTTT
>TRBV2|TRBD1|TRBJ2-2|many
CASSATRTGATGELFF
TGTGCCAGCAGCGCCACCAGAACAGGGGCCACCGGGGAGCTGTTTTTT
>TRBV18|NA|TRBJ1-6|NA
CASSPRRGVSNSPLHF
TGTGCCAGCTCACCCCGGCGGGGGGTGTCTAATTCACCCCTCCACTTT
>TRBV5-6|NA|TRBJ1-3|NA
CASSLGRSGSLSGNTIYF
TGTGCCAGCAGCTTGGGGAGGTCGGGATCCCTCTCTGGAAACACCATATATTTT
>TRBV20-1|NA|TRBJ2-1|NA
CSARDHRSNEQFF
TGCAGTGCTAGAGACCACCGGTCGAATGAGCAGTTCTTC
>TRBV7-9|TRBD2|TRBJ2-5|few
CASSEGLAGDARQETQYF
TGTGCCAGCAGCGAAGGACTAGCGGGAGATGCGCGGCAGGAGACCCAGTACTTC
>TRBV20-1|TRBD1|TRBJ1-1|many
CSARLGQGNTEAFF
TGCAGTGCTAGGCTCGGACAGGGAAACACTGAAGCTTTCTTT
>TRBV29-1|TRBD1|TRBJ1-2|NA
CSVEAQGHNSANYGYTF
TGCAGCGTTGAGGCACAGGGGCACAACTCGGCTAACTATGGCTACACCTTC
>TRBV10-3|TRBD2|TRBJ2-1|NA
CAIIREGTGKKFF
TGTGCCATCATAAGGGAGGGAACGGGGAAAAAGTTCTTC